These 13 T cell receptor beta chains were all obtained from the same sample, sequenced in a study of beta chain features in type 1 diabetes. Study-level results: Patients with Type 1 diabetes showed moderately but significantly shorter TCRB CDR3s in all four CD4+ subsets.

TCRB transcripts that were expressed got sequenced, as all of the isolated RNA had been reverse transcribed. Clones were sequenced by immunoSEQ multiplex PCR, and TCRdb holds only the in-frame ones, with some missing. Among some 150,000 clones listed, about 12% were seen once. Antigen specificity for these receptors is unknown. Sequenced: central memory CD4+ T cells from blood. The receptors stem from a man between 18 and 29 years old with type 1 diabetes.

The V gene is TRBV7-3, the J gene TRBJ2-3; possible D gene TRBD1, 5 bases. V gave up 5 bases and J gave up 3 bases, with 6 bases separating them. The length of the CDR3 is 12 residues. The V gene's germline CDR1 is SGHTA and CDR2 FQGTGA. This CDR3 reads CASSPGTDTQYF. The CDR3 coding sequence is TGTGCCAGCAGCCCAGGGACAGATACGCAGTATTTT.

The chain combines TRBV5-1 with TRBJ2-1; no clear D. Germline-derived CDR1 and CDR2 are SGHRS and YFSETQ. The ends were cut back, 0 bases at V and 7 bases at J, with 8 bases in the middle. This CDR3 comprises 13 residues. This chain's CDR3 is CASSLDYGNEQFF. CDR3 coding DNA: TGCGCCAGCAGCTTGGATTATGGTAATGAGCAGTTCTTC. Supplemented by reference TRBV5-1 and TRBJ2-1, the full variable domain reads KAGVTQTPRYLIKTRGQQVTLSCSPISGHRSVSWYQQTPGQGLQFLFEYFSETQRNKGNFPGRFSGRQFSNSRSEMNVSTLELGDSALYLCASSLDYGNEQFFGPGTRLTVL.

The chain employs TRBV5-1 and TRBJ2-5; D not certain. The CDR3 extends over 15 amino acids. Germline CDR1 and CDR2: SGHRS and YFSETQ. V shed 0 bases and J shed 2 bases, with 11 bases lying between them. The CDR3 here is CASSLVVSQQETQYF. CDR3 sequence (DNA): TGCGCCAGCAGCTTGGTGGTCTCGCAGCAAGAGACCCAGTACTTC.

This clone has only a few counts. J is TRBJ2-7 and V is TRBV6-6; D gene unclear. Germline V gene lookup returns CDR1 MNHNY and CDR2 SVGAGI (reference sequence). The CDR3 is 13 residues long. The ends were cut back, 0 bases at V and 3 bases at J, with 6 bases in the middle. The CDR3 DNA sequence: TGTGCCAGCAGTTACTCTCAACTCTACGAGCAGTACTTC. It is translated as CASSYSQLYEQYF.

The chain is built from TRBV29-1 and TRBJ1-1; a weak D match, TRBD1 (6 bases). The CDR3 loop spans 13 amino acids. The ends were cut back, 6 bases at V and 3 bases at J, with 14 bases in the middle. Germline V gene sequence: CDR1 SQVTM, CDR2 ANQGSEA. CDR3 in DNA: TGCAGCGTCTACGGACAGCAGTACACTGAAGCTTTCTTT. Amino acids: CSVYGQQYTEAFF.

The chain employs TRBV6-6 and TRBJ2-1; 7 nucleotides agree with TRBD1. V dropped 6 bases and J dropped 3; count of bases not matched to a gene: 8. The CDR3 runs 15 residues. Germline CDR1 and CDR2: MNHNY and SVGAGI (reference sequence). DNA of the CDR3: TGTGCCAGCAGCGAACAGGGGTCCTACTACAATGAGCAGTTCTTC. Encoded protein: CASSEQGSYYNEQFF.

The chain couples TRBV18 to TRBJ1-1, with 9 bases lining up with TRBD1. V lost 5 bases and J lost 1; bases outside the gene matches: 2. This CDR3 spans 14 amino acids. Germline CDR1 is KGHSH and CDR2 is LQKENI. The CDR3 loop reads CASSKDRGNTEAFF. The CDR3 nucleotides read TGTGCCAGCTCAAAGGACAGGGGGAACACTGAAGCTTTCTTT.

DNA for the CDR3: TGTGCCATCAGTGAGTCCGGGACCTCCTCTGGGGCCAACGTCCTGACTTTC. Its protein product is CAISESGTSSGANVLTF. The rearrangement uses TRBV10-3 and TRBJ2-6; the D call may be TRBD1 or TRBD2 (5 bases each). Trimming shortened V by 0 bases and J by 0 bases, and 9 bases separated the two germline ends. CDR1 and CDR2 (germline): ENHRY, SYGVKD. The CDR3 extends over 17 amino acids.

This clone has only a few counts. The chain carries TRBV7-2 and TRBJ1-5, with a possible D match to TRBD1 (5 bases). The CDR3 extends over 14 amino acids. The germline gives CDR1 SGHTA, CDR2 FQGNSA. V was cut by 3 bases and J by 6 bases, with 12 bases left in between. The CDR3 reads CASSLTRDGQPQHF. For the CDR3, the DNA is TGTGCCAGCAGCTTGACCAGGGATGGTCAGCCCCAGCATTTT.

This clone has a handful of counts. The rearrangement joins TRBV7-2 to TRBJ1-4; a weak D match, TRBD1 (5 bases). Trimming removed 5 bases from V and 8 bases from J, with 15 bases in between. The CDR3 sequence is 14 residues long. Germline V gene data show CDR1 as SGHTA and CDR2 as FQGNSA. The chain's CDR3 is CASSRRVAGEKLFF. DNA for the CDR3: TGTGCCAGCAGCCGTCGGGTCGCAGGGGAAAAACTGTTTTTT.

There are a few counts of this clone. The V and J genes are TRBV6-1 and TRBJ1-1; TRBD1 is a possible D gene (5 bases). Per germline, CDR1 MNHNS and CDR2 SASEGT. V was shortened by 2 bases and J by 1 base, with 11 bases between the two germline ends. This CDR3 has 15 residues. The CDR3 sequence: CASSEYPGANTEAFF. CDR3 bases: TGTGCCAGCAGTGAATACCCCGGGGCGAACACTGAAGCTTTCTTT.

This clone was counted ten times or more. This CDR3 is CASSPPGEQYF. The CDR3 nucleotides are TGTGCCAGCAGCCCCCCGGGCGAGCAGTACTTC. This rearrangement joins TRBV7-2 to TRBJ2-7; D call uncertain. Germline assignment: CDR1 SGHTA and CDR2 FQGNSA. Trimming took 5 bases from V and 6 from J, leaving 8 bases between them. CDR3 size: 11 residues. The full variable domain, completed using reference TRBV7-2 and TRBJ2-7, is GAGVSQSPSNKVTEKGKDVELRCDPISGHTALYWYRQSLGQGLEFLIYFQGNSAPDKSGLPSDRFSAERTGGSVSTLTIQRTQQEDSAVYLCASSPPGEQYFGPGTRLTVT.

This sequence joins TRBV9 and TRBJ1-6; 10 nucleotides line up with TRBD1. Unmatched junction bases numbered 3, after V lost 3 bases and J lost 6 bases. CDR1 and CDR2 (germline): SGDLS, YYNGEE. The length of the CDR3 is 15 residues. The CDR3 nucleotides read TGTGCCAGCAGCGGACAGGGGGCGCCTAATTCACCCCTCCACTTT. This encodes CASSGQGAPNSPLHF.